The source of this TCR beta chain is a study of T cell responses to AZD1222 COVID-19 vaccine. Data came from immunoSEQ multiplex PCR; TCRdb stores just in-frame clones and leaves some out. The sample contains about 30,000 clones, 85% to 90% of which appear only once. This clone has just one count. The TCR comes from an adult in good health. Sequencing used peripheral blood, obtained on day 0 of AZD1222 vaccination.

This chain's CDR3 is CASSYRGGVTNEKLFF. The CDR3, as DNA: TGTGCCAGCAGTTATCGGGGGGGGGTAACTAATGAAAAACTGTTTTTT. This chain joins TRBV6-5 and TRBJ1-4; a possible D gene is TRBD1 (5 bases). The germline gives CDR1 MNHEY, CDR2 SVGAGI. CDR3 length equals 16 residues. V was clipped by 3 bases and J by 1 base, with 12 bases between them.